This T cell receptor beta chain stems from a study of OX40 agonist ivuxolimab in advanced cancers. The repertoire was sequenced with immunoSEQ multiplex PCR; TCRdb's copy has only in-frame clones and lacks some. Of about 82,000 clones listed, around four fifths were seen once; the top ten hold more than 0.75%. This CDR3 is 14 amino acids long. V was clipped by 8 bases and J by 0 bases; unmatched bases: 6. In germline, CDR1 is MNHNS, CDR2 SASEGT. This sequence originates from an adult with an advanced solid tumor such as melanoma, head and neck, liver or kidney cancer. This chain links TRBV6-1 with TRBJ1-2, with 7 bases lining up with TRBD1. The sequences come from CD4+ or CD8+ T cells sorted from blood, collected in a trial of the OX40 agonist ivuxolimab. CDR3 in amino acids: CASYRDSPNYGYTF. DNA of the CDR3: TGTGCCAGCTACCGGGACAGCCCTAACTATGGCTACACCTTC.